These 30 T cell receptor beta chains were all obtained from the same sample, sequenced in a study of metastatic and nonmetastatic thyroid tumors. TCRdb re-called the PCR reads with MiXCR. The sample has roughly 35,000 clones, 35% seen once. Patients were all untreated before their thyroid surgery. Sequenced sample: tumor tissue. The source of these receptors is a female donor with papillary thyroid cancer or a benign thyroid nodule (not recorded which). Some clones in this sample may be carry-over from other donors' samples.

This chain connects TRBV6-2 or TRBV6-3 to TRBJ1-5, with 7 bases that match TRBD1. This CDR3 has 16 residues. CDR1 MNHEY and CDR2 SVGEGT come from the germline V gene. Trimming cost V 6 bases and J 4 bases; bases outside gene matches: 12. The DNA for the CDR3 is TGTGCCAGCAGATCGACAGGGTCTCAACGAAATCAGCCCCAGCATTTT. This sequence encodes CASRSTGSQRNQPQHF.

This clone was observed a few times. The chain couples TRBV28 to TRBJ2-6; D gene unclear. This CDR3 is 15 amino acids long. Looked up from germline, CDR1 is MDHEN and CDR2 is SYDVKM. V shed 3 bases and J shed 0 bases, with 6 bases lying between them. CDR3 nucleotide sequence: TGTGCCAGCAGTTTCCATCACTCTGGGGCCAACGTCCTGACTTTC. Residues: CASSFHHSGANVLTF.

The V gene is TRBV4-3, the J gene TRBJ1-2; 9 bases map to TRBD1. CDR1 and CDR2 (germline): LGHNA, YSLEER. V trimming: 0 bases; J trimming: 5 bases; junction bases outside the gene matches: 4. The CDR3 is made up of 15 amino acids. This CDR3 is CASSQELQGAYGYTF. CDR3 nucleotides: TGCGCCAGCAGCCAAGAATTACAGGGGGCGTATGGCTACACCTTC.

This chain connects TRBV11-2 to TRBJ2-2; TRBD2 aligns across 9 bases. The V and J ends lost 0 bases and 8 bases, in that order; junction bases with no gene match: 4. CDR1 and CDR2 from the germline V gene are SGHAT and FQNNGV. The CDR3 totals 15 residues. CDR3 in amino acids: CASSLESSGIGELFF. The CDR3 DNA is TGTGCCAGCAGCTTAGAGTCTAGCGGGATTGGGGAGCTGTTTTTT.

This chain joins TRBV30 and TRBJ2-1; TRBD2 aligns across 10 bases. Per the germline V gene, CDR1 is GTSNPN and CDR2 is SVGIG (reference sequence). There are 17 residues in the CDR3. J lost 4 bases, V lost 3 bases, and 12 bases had no gene match. CDR3 bases: TGTGCCTGGAGGGGTAGCGGGGGGACCGCTCTTTACAATGAGCAGTTCTTC. Protein product: CAWRGSGGTALYNEQFF. The full variable domain, its missing parts supplied by reference TRBV30 and TRBJ2-1, is SQTIHQWPATLVQPVGSPLSLECTVEGTSNPNLYWYRQAAGRGLQLLFYSVGIGQISSEVPQNLSASRPQDRQFILSSKKLLLSDSGFYLCAWRGSGGTALYNEQFFGPGTRLTVL.

The chain uses TRBV13 and TRBJ2-7; D call uncertain. Germline loops: CDR1 PRHDT, CDR2 FYEKMQ (reference sequence). Deletions cut 6 bases from V and 4 bases from J, with 19 bases between. The CDR3 spans 15 residues. The chain's CDR3 is CASRKQCPPQYEQYF. The CDR3 DNA is TGTGCCAGCAGAAAACAGTGTCCCCCGCAATACGAGCAGTACTTC. The full variable domain, its missing parts supplied by reference TRBV13 and TRBJ2-7, is AAGVIQSPRHLIKEKRETATLKCYPIPRHDTVYWYQQGPGQDPQFLISFYEKMQSDKGSIPDRFSAQQFSDYHSELNMSSLELGDSALYFCASRKQCPPQYEQYFGPGTRLTVT.

The chain links TRBV20-1 to TRBJ2-5; 15 bases are shared with TRBD2. V lost 6 bases to trimming and J lost 5 bases; unmatched junction nucleotides: 10. Per germline, CDR1 DFQATT and CDR2 SNEGSKA (reference sequence). CDR3 length equals 16 residues. CDR3 coding DNA: TGCAGTGCCAGGGGACTAGCGGGAGGAATGGAGGAGACCCAGTACTTC. This sequence encodes CSARGLAGGMEETQYF.

J is TRBJ2-7 and V is TRBV11-3, with 12 bases fitting TRBD1. The germline V gene encodes CDR1 SGHNT and CDR2 YENEEA. CDR3 length: 16 residues. V lost 4 bases to trimming and J lost 4 bases; unmatched junction nucleotides: 8. This CDR3 reads CASSSNRDRGPYEQYF. The DNA of the CDR3 is TGTGCCAGCAGCTCGAACCGGGACAGGGGGCCTTACGAGCAGTACTTC.

This clone showed up many times. This chain connects TRBV19 to TRBJ1-2; TRBD1 is a possible D gene (5 bases). V was clipped by 9 bases and J by 4 bases, with 21 bases between them. Per germline, CDR1 LNHDA and CDR2 SQIVND (reference sequence). The CDR3 runs 15 residues. CDR3 coding DNA: TGTGCCAGCAAGGGGCTGGACGGGACGGGCTATGGCTACACCTTC. It codes for CASKGLDGTGYGYTF. Together with reference TRBV19 and TRBJ1-2, the CDR3 gives the full variable domain: DGGITQSPKYLFRKEGQNVTLSCEQNLNHDAMYWYRQDPGQGLRLIYYSQIVNDFQKGDIAEGYSVSREKKESFPLTVTSAQKNPTAFYLCASKGLDGTGYGYTFGSGTRLTVV.

At least ten counts were recorded for this clone. The germline gene is not matched at one end of the junction; a read error may be the cause. The V call is TRBV20-1, the J call TRBJ2-5; D gene ambiguous. CDR1 and CDR2 from the germline V gene are DFQATT and SNEGSKA (reference sequence). The length of the CDR3 is 13 residues. The CDR3 protein is CSARAQFRETQYF. In DNA, the CDR3 is TGCAGCGCTAGAGCCCAGTTCCGGGAGACCCAGTACTTC.

This clone turned up a few times. The gene calls are TRBV3-1 and TRBJ2-7; D is unclear. V lost 4 bases and J lost 3, with 22 bases in between. CDR1 LGHDT and CDR2 YNNKEL come from the germline V gene (reference sequence). This CDR3 comprises 17 residues. The CDR3 here is CASSPNRIVGSLYEQYF. CDR3 bases: TGTGCCAGCAGCCCAAATAGGATTGTAGGCAGCCTCTACGAGCAGTACTTC.

A remark on this clone: Other DNA sequences in the sample encode the same CDR3. V is TRBV19 and J is TRBJ1-1; D unresolved. This CDR3 has 15 residues. The germline V gene encodes CDR1 LNHDA and CDR2 SQIVND (reference sequence). V was clipped by 5 bases and J by 10 bases, with 23 bases between them. CDR3 in amino acids: CASSPSSAGILGAFF. CDR3 nucleotide sequence: TGTGCCAGTAGTCCTTCATCGGCGGGCATCCTCGGAGCTTTCTTT.

The chain uses TRBV9 and TRBJ1-2; the D gene is possibly TRBD1 (6 bases). This CDR3 is 16 amino acids long. V was shortened by 5 bases and J by 2 bases, with 19 bases between the two germline ends. CDR1 and CDR2 (germline): SGDLS, YYNGEE. This CDR3 is CASSDAYSTGNYGYTF. The CDR3 DNA follows: TGTGCCAGCAGTGACGCATATAGTACAGGGAACTATGGCTACACCTTC.

Many counts were recorded for this clone. The V call is TRBV4-1, the J call TRBJ2-1; no clear D. The germline gives CDR1 MGHRA, CDR2 YSYEKL. This CDR3 is built from 16 residues. V was shortened by 0 bases and J by 2 bases, with 11 bases between the two germline ends. The CDR3 region has the DNA TGCGCCAGCAGCCAAGATTGGACCAACGCCTACAATGAGCAGTTCTTC. Translating gives CASSQDWTNAYNEQFF.

By proportion, this clone is medium-sized. J is TRBJ1-2 and V is TRBV7-8; D is unresolved. Per the germline V gene, CDR1 is SGHVS and CDR2 is FQNEAQ. There are 13 residues in the CDR3. Trimming took 6 bases from V and 3 from J, leaving 11 bases between them. The CDR3 DNA is TGTGCCAGCAGTGGAGGGAGCTACTATGGCTACACCTTC. Encoded protein: CASSGGSYYGYTF.

Regarding this clone: One end of the junction is discordant with germline, which a read error may explain. Other DNA sequences of this sample code for an identical CDR3. The chain combines TRBV28 with TRBJ1-6; D is ambiguous. CDR3 length: 13 amino acids. Germline V gene sequence: CDR1 MDHEN, CDR2 SYDVKM. The CDR3 is CASSFGVNSPLHF. DNA of the CDR3: TGTGCCAGCAGCTTTGGGGTTAATTCGCCCCTCCACTTT.

The V gene is TRBV12-3 or TRBV12-4, the J gene TRBJ2-1; maybe TRBD2 (5 bases). The V end was cut by 6 bases, the J end by 6 bases, with 21 bases between. This CDR3 region has 16 residues. CDR3 region: CASSRLLVRTVNEQFF. The DNA of the CDR3 is TGTGCCAGCAGCCGCCTACTAGTTAGGACCGTCAATGAGCAGTTCTTC.

This rearrangement joins TRBV6-5 to TRBJ2-7; D remains ambiguous. V dropped 0 bases and J dropped 0 bases, with 6 bases sitting between them. Germline lookup yields CDR1 MNHEY and CDR2 SVGAGI. The CDR3 has 14 amino acids. The CDR3 reads CASSYSHLSYEQYF. For the CDR3, the DNA is TGTGCCAGCAGTTACTCGCACCTCTCCTACGAGCAGTACTTC.

This chain connects TRBV6-1 to TRBJ2-3, with TRBD2 as a possible D gene (6 bases). Germline V gene data show CDR1 as MNHNS and CDR2 as SASEGT. CDR3 length: 14 amino acids. Trimming removed 7 bases at V and 0 bases at J, with 11 bases between. The CDR3 reads CASTSGGSTDTQYF. DNA of the CDR3: TGTGCCAGCACTTCCGGGGGAAGCACAGATACGCAGTATTTT.

The chain carries TRBV12-3 or TRBV12-4 and TRBJ2-1; 10 bases fit TRBD2. The CDR3 totals 15 residues. The V gene end was trimmed by 6 bases and the J gene end by 8 bases; junction bases not matched to a gene: 10. The CDR3 is CASSPSSGSPHEQFF. The CDR3 region has the DNA TGTGCCAGCAGCCCCTCTAGCGGGAGCCCCCATGAGCAGTTCTTC.

This clone was recorded a few times. The CDR3 DNA follows: TGTGCCAGCAGCCCAAACCCGACAGGGGATGGCTACACCTTC. This gives the protein CASSPNPTGDGYTF. V usage is TRBV6-1 and J usage is TRBJ1-2, with TRBD1 identical over 8 bases. V lost 6 bases, J lost 6 bases, and 9 bases stayed unmatched. The germline V gene encodes CDR1 MNHNS and CDR2 SASEGT. This CDR3 is 14 amino acids long.

The gene calls are TRBV9 and TRBJ2-1; no reliable D call. The CDR3 is 16 residues long. Trimming shortened V by 0 bases and J by 6 bases, and 16 bases separated the two germline ends. Germline CDR1 and CDR2: SGDLS and YYNGEE. CDR3 region: CASSVEPGGKGNEQFF. In nucleotides, the CDR3 is TGTGCCAGCAGCGTAGAACCAGGCGGCAAAGGCAATGAGCAGTTCTTC.

This clone showed up just a few times. The V gene is TRBV6-1, the J gene TRBJ2-2; 8 bases are a match to TRBD1. The CDR3 totals 14 residues. The V segment lost 5 bases and the J segment 5 bases; nucleotides outside the gene matches: 4. CDR1 is MNHNS and CDR2 is SASEGT in the germline V gene. The CDR3, as DNA: TGTGCCAGCAGTAGGCAGGGGGCAACCGGGGAGCTGTTTTTT. It is translated as CASSRQGATGELFF.

On this clone itself: The junction does not match germline at one end; this may be a read error. This chain joins TRBV6-1 and TRBJ2-2, with D possibly matching TRBD1 (6 bases). Germline V gene data show CDR1 as MNHNS and CDR2 as SASEGT. This CDR3 spans 16 amino acids. This CDR3 reads CASSGIRDTRTGDLFF. DNA of the CDR3: TGTGCCAGCAGTGGGATCCGGGACACCCGGACCGGGGATCTGTTTTTT.

The J gene is TRBJ2-7, the V gene TRBV20-1; weak D call: TRBD2 (5 bases). The CDR3 length is 16 residues. Germline CDR1 and CDR2: DFQATT and SNEGSKA (reference sequence). The V end was cut by 2 bases, the J end by 0 bases, with 17 bases between. The CDR3 is CSARRGPSKSSYEQYF. The CDR3 bases are TGCAGTGCTAGACGCGGACCTAGCAAAAGCTCCTACGAGCAGTACTTC.

This chain links TRBV6-2 or TRBV6-3 with TRBJ1-6, with 10 positions matching TRBD1. Germline-derived CDR1 and CDR2 are MNHEY and SVGEGT. The CDR3 is 14 residues long. V shed 4 bases and J 9 bases; nucleotides not matched to a gene: 3. CDR3 amino acids: CASSSGTGVSPLHF. CDR3 DNA sequence: TGTGCCAGCAGTTCCGGGACAGGGGTTTCACCCCTCCACTTT.

The genes are TRBV7-2 and TRBJ1-1; D is unresolved. V dropped 0 bases and J dropped 2 bases, with 10 bases sitting between them. The CDR3 is 15 residues long. In germline, CDR1 is SGHTA, CDR2 FQGNSA. CDR3 bases: TGTGCCAGCAGCTTAGCGCTGGGCTCCAACACTGAAGCTTTCTTT. It specifies CASSLALGSNTEAFF.

The CDR3 sequence is CASRVATYITSPLHF. For the CDR3, the DNA is TGTGCCAGCAGGGTAGCCACCTATATCACTTCACCCCTCCACTTT. The chain joins TRBV28 to TRBJ1-6; D remains ambiguous. Trimming took 6 bases from V and 9 from J, leaving 18 bases between them. Germline V gene lookup returns CDR1 MDHEN and CDR2 SYDVKM. The CDR3 has 15 residues.

The chain combines TRBV3-1 with TRBJ2-7, with 8 positions matching TRBD2. The CDR3 has 14 residues. CDR1 is LGHDT and CDR2 is YNNKEL in the germline V gene (reference sequence). The junction had 14 bases not matched to a gene; V was cut back by 4 bases and J by 12 bases. The CDR3 DNA follows: TGTGCCAGCAGCCGACCCGGTAACTCGGGGGGGAGGTACTTC. This sequence encodes CASSRPGNSGGRYF.

This clone came up a few times. This sequence joins TRBV6-1 and TRBJ1-2, with D hard to call. V was clipped by 4 bases and J by 0 bases, with 3 bases between them. This CDR3 spans 12 amino acids. The germline V gene encodes CDR1 MNHNS and CDR2 SASEGT. The CDR3 DNA reads TGTGCCAGCAGTGTCGCTAACTATGGCTACACCTTC. This gives the protein CASSVANYGYTF.